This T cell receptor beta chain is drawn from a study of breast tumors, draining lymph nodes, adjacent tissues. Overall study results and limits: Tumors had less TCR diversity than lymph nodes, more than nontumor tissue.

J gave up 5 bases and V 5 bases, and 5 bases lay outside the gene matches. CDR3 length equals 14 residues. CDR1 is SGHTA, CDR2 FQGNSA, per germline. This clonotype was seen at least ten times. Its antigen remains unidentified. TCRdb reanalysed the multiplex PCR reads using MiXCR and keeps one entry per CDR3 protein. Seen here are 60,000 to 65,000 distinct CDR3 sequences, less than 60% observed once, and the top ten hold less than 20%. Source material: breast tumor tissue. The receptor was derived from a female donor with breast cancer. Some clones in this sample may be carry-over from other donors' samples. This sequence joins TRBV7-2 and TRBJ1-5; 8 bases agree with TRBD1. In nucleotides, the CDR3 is TGTGCCAGCAGCATCAGGGGGCCGGATCAGCCCCAGCATTTT. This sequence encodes CASSIRGPDQPQHF.